This entry concerns a single T cell receptor beta chain. Its antigen is unknown. The junction departs from germline at one end; a sequencing error may be responsible. The sample belongs to a study of cytomegalovirus exposure and HLA in healthy donors. Notes on the study in general: A later analysis revealed that TCR association rates differed between HLA loci, peaking at DRB1 and bottoming out at HLA-C.

Every donor was a healthy person donating bone marrow. In the PCR, 60 Vbeta and 13 Jbeta primers were used. Data came from immunoSEQ multiplex PCR; TCRdb stores just in-frame clones and leaves some out. The data show roughly 130,000 clones, roughly 82% seen once. This CDR3 comprises 16 residues. Germline V lookup: CDR1 SEHNR, CDR2 FQNEAQ (reference sequence). Sequencing used PBMCs. This chain links TRBV7-9 with TRBJ2-7; 9 bases are a match to TRBD2. The receptor was isolated from a male donor in good health and CMV-seropositive. For the CDR3, the DNA is TGTTCCAGCAGCTTAAAGCGGGAGGATAGTAGAGACGAGCAGTACTTC. Residues: CSSSLKREDSRDEQYF.